Reported below is one TCR beta chain. The sequenced fragment ends 3 residues before the CDR3 boundary, so the rest is inferred from the germline J gene. The germline CDR1 and CDR2 sequences are SSHAT and FNYEAQ (reference sequence). The germline V and J ends were trimmed by 2 bases and 3 bases, with 14 bases remaining between them. The CDR3 extends over 17 amino acids. This sample is part of a study of T cells in women clearing cervical HPV infection. Method: immunoSEQ multiplex PCR; TCRdb's copy keeps in-frame clones and lacks some. The sample has about 30,000 clones. This sequence was found in a woman aged 18 to 75 with a cervical HPV16 infection that either progressed to CIN3+ or cleared (not recorded which). Sequenced sample: blood buffy coat. The chain links TRBV7-7 to TRBJ1-6; D gene unclear. CDR3 bases read: TGTGCCAGCAGCTTACTTATTGGCCAGGACTATAATTCACCC. Its protein is CASSLLIGQDYNSP. The full CDR3 is CASSLLIGQDYNSPLHF.